The 15 T cell receptor beta chains given below trace back to one sample, sequenced in a study of identifying expanded T cells in peripheral blood (dated by TCRdb to about 2019). The library was produced with the immunoSEQ multiplex PCR assay. In TCRdb, the immuneACCESS table is reduced to in-frame sequences with V and J assigned. These tables do not hold every clone; where another copy was compared, an unresolved V gene accounts for under half, and the others remain unexplained. This sample comprises 95,000 to 100,000 clones, around 85% of them detected only once. About 15% of the sample rests with the top ten. Sequences were obtained from blood. The receptors here all came from a person between 18 and 69 years old in good health.

Remarks on this clone: Germline and junction disagree at one end, which may indicate a read error. J is TRBJ2-1 and V is TRBV29-1, with a tentative D call TRBD1 (7 bases). Germline V lookup: CDR1 SQVTM, CDR2 ANQGSEA. This CDR3 has 13 amino acids. CDR3 coding DNA: TGCAGCGCCTCGGAGGGGGCGGGTCCCGTTGAGCTCTTC. It specifies CSASEGAGPVELF.

The chain combines TRBV5-4 with TRBJ1-6; TRBD1 is a possible D gene (5 bases). Trimming stripped 4 bases from V and 9 bases from J, with 14 bases between. This CDR3 spans 14 amino acids. CDR1 SGHNT and CDR2 YYREEE come from the germline V gene (reference sequence). CDR3 protein: CASSQVQGGSPLHF. The CDR3 DNA sequence: TGTGCCAGCAGCCAAGTGCAGGGAGGTTCACCCCTCCACTTT.

This chain joins TRBV5-1 and TRBJ1-2; D call uncertain. CDR1 SGHRS and CDR2 YFSETQ come from the germline V gene. CDR3 size: 15 residues. Trimming stripped 4 bases from V and 0 bases from J, with 13 bases between. Here the CDR3 reads CASSTSDGANYGYTF. The CDR3 DNA reads TGCGCCAGCAGCACCTCAGACGGAGCTAACTATGGCTACACCTTC.

This chain links TRBV28 with TRBJ1-1, with D possibly TRBD1 on 5 matching bases. The CDR3 covers 13 residues. Deletions cut 6 bases from V and 0 bases from J, with 8 bases between. Germline V CDR1 and CDR2: MDHEN, SYDVKM. CDR3 protein: CASSRQLNTEAFF. CDR3 sequence (DNA): TGTGCCAGCAGCCGACAGTTGAACACTGAAGCTTTCTTT. The whole variable domain, filled in from reference TRBV28 and TRBJ1-1, reads DVKVTQSSRYLVKRTGEKVFLECVQDMDHENMFWYRQDPGLGLRLIYFSYDVKMKEKGDIPEGYSVSREKKERFSLILESASTNQTSMYLCASSRQLNTEAFFGQGTRLTVV.

The DNA of the CDR3 is TGTGCCAGCAGCTTAGATAGGGGCCAGGACGGAGGGACCTTC. Protein: CASSLDRGQDGGTF. The chain joins TRBV7-2 to TRBJ1-2, with a tentative D call TRBD1 (5 bases). Germline lookup yields CDR1 SGHTA and CDR2 FQGNSA. The CDR3 loop spans 14 amino acids. The ends were cut back, 1 base at V and 14 bases at J, with 20 bases in the middle.

V is TRBV7-2 and J is TRBJ2-2, with 7 bases aligning to TRBD1. This CDR3 contains 16 residues. The germline V gene encodes CDR1 SGHTA and CDR2 FQGNSA. Trimming cost V 4 bases and J 7 bases; bases outside gene matches: 12. CDR3 sequence (DNA): TGTGCCAGCAGCTCCCCCGAGAGGGGGCGGGTCGGGGAGCTGTTTTTT. It translates to CASSSPERGRVGELFF.

Only one count was recorded for this clone. The rearrangement uses TRBV5-1 and TRBJ1-3; a possible D gene is TRBD1 (6 bases). Germline lookup yields CDR1 SGHRS and CDR2 YFSETQ. This CDR3 is built from 16 residues. The V end was cut by 1 base, the J end by 3 bases, with 14 bases between. In nucleotides, the CDR3 is TGCGCCAGCAGCTTGCGAGTGGGGGCGAGTGGAAACACCATATATTTT. It translates to CASSLRVGASGNTIYF.

Only one count was recorded for this clone. The V call is TRBV7-2, the J call TRBJ1-2, with 8 bases that match TRBD1. The germline V gene has CDR1 SGHTA and CDR2 FQGNSA. CDR3 size: 13 residues. V trimming: 3 bases; J trimming: 8 bases; junction bases outside the gene matches: 5. Written as DNA, the CDR3 is TGTGCCAGCAGCTTCGGACAGGGCGGGGGCTACACCTTC. Protein: CASSFGQGGGYTF.

This chain connects TRBV4-3 to TRBJ1-6, with D unclear. CDR1 and CDR2 from the germline V gene are LGHNA and YSLEER. The CDR3 is 15 amino acids. The V gene lost 1 base and the J gene lost 10 bases, with 14 bases spanning the gap. The CDR3 DNA follows: TGCGCCAGCAGCCAAGCATGGAGTGCGGGATCACCCCTCCACTTT. Translation: CASSQAWSAGSPLHF.

This clone has just a few counts. This chain connects TRBV6-6 to TRBJ1-2; tentative D call: TRBD1 (5 bases). Trimming took 7 bases from V and 8 from J, leaving 20 bases between them. Germline loops: CDR1 MNHNY, CDR2 SVGAGI (reference sequence). The CDR3 runs 14 residues. In DNA form, the CDR3 reads TGTGCCAGCACCCTTCTGGGTGGAGGGGAAGGCTACACCTTC. Protein product: CASTLLGGGEGYTF.

V gene TRBV7-6 combines with J gene TRBJ2-5; the match to TRBD1 covers 8 bases. Germline V gene data show CDR1 as SGHVS and CDR2 as FNYEAQ. The trim removed 4 bases at V and 1 base at J, leaving 8 bases unmatched. This CDR3 comprises 16 residues. The CDR3 protein is CASSSLQGTGQETQYF. The CDR3 region has the DNA TGTGCCAGCAGCTCCCTTCAGGGGACAGGCCAAGAGACCCAGTACTTC.

The rearrangement joins TRBV10-3 to TRBJ2-5; D may be TRBD1 (6 bases). Germline values: CDR1 ENHRY, CDR2 SYGVKD. The CDR3 length is 13 residues. The V end was cut by 8 bases, the J end by 2 bases, with 12 bases between. CDR3 protein: CAIGQRIQETQYF. In nucleotides, the CDR3 is TGTGCCATCGGACAGAGAATTCAAGAGACCCAGTACTTC.

This chain uses TRBV10-1 with TRBJ2-7; D gene ambiguous. This CDR3 comprises 14 residues. CDR1 WNHNN and CDR2 SYGVQD come from the germline V gene (reference sequence). Between the trimmed V and J ends, which lost 2 bases and 3 bases, there was a span of 11 bases. Here the CDR3 reads CASSELGIGYEQYF. CDR3 nucleotides: TGCGCCAGCAGTGAGCTGGGGATCGGCTACGAGCAGTACTTC.

V is TRBV4-3 and J is TRBJ2-6, with TRBD1 as a possible D gene (5 bases). CDR1 is LGHNA and CDR2 is YSLEER in the germline V gene. V dropped 4 bases and J dropped 1 base, with 14 bases sitting between them. The CDR3 runs to 17 residues. The CDR3 spells CASSPGPAGSGANVLTF. CDR3 bases: TGCGCCAGCAGCCCCGGGCCGGCAGGGTCTGGGGCCAACGTCCTGACTTTC.

The V gene is TRBV5-5, the J gene TRBJ2-7; the D gene is possibly TRBD2 (6 bases). Germline CDR1 is SGHKS and CDR2 is YYEKEE (reference sequence). V lost 4 bases to trimming and J lost 3 bases, with 14 bases between them. CDR3 length: 14 residues. This CDR3 reads CASSPGTSRYEQYF. CDR3 in DNA: TGTGCCAGCAGCCCCGGGACTTCCCGCTACGAGCAGTACTTC.